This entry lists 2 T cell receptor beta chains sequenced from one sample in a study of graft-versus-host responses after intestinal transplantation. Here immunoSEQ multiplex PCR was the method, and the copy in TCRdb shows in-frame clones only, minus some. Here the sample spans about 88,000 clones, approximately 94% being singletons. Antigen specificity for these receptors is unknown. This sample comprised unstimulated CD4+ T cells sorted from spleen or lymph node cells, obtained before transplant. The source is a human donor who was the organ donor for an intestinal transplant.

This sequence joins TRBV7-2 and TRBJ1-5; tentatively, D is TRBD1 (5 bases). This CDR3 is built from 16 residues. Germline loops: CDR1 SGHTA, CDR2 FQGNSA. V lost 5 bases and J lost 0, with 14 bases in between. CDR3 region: CASSGGDPYSNQPQHF. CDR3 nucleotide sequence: TGTGCCAGCAGCGGAGGGGACCCATATAGCAATCAGCCCCAGCATTTT.

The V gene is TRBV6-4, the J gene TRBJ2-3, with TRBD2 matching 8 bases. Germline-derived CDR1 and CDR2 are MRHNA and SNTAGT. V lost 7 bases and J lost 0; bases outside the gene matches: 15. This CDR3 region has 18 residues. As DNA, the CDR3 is TGTGCCAGCACCTCTTCCCCCTCTAGCGGGCAAAGCACAGATACGCAGTATTTT. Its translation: CASTSSPSSGQSTDTQYF.